Described below is a single T cell receptor beta chain sequence and its context. The germline CDR1 and CDR2 sequences are SEHNR and FQNEAQ (reference sequence). V lost 1 base to trimming and J lost 5 bases, with 9 bases between them. This CDR3 is 15 amino acids long. The sample comes from a study of blood T cell repertoires in COVID-19. Adults between roughly 18 and 90 years of age took part from fewer than 30 US areas. Using immunoSEQ multiplex PCR, the repertoire was profiled, and TCRdb retains in-frame clones only, with some absent. The sample holds 200,000 to 250,000 clones; just over 85% are singletons and the top ten take roughly 3.4%.

J is TRBJ1-6 and V is TRBV7-9; D is unresolved. Sequenced sample: PBMCs or T cells enriched from blood (not recorded which). The origin of this receptor is a woman aged 40-49 years with acute COVID-19. This CDR3 reads CASSLGAADNSPLHF. The CDR3 coding sequence is TGTGCCAGCAGCTTAGGGGCTGCAGATAATTCACCCCTCCACTTT.